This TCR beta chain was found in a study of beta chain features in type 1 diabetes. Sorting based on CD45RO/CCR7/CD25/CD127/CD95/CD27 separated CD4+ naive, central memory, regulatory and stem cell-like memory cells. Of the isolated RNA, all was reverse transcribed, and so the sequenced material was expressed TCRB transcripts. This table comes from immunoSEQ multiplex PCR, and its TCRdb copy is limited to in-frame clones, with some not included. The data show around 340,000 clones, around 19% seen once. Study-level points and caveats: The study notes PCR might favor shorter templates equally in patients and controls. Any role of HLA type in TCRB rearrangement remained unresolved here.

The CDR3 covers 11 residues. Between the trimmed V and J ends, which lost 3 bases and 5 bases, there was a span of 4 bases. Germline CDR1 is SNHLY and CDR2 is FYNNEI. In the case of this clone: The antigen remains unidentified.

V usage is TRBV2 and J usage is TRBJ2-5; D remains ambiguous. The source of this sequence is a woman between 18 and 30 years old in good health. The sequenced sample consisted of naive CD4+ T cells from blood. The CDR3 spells CASSDFETQYF. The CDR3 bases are TGTGCCAGCAGTGACTTCGAGACCCAGTACTTC.